This T cell receptor beta chain was captured in a study of blood T cell repertoires in COVID-19. Study-wide background: Nucleic acid was either cDNA or gDNA, and it came from T cells, B-cell-depleted T cells, or PBMCs.

CDR1 MDHEN and CDR2 SYDVKM come from the germline V gene. The V and J ends lost 6 bases and 7 bases, in that order; junction bases with no gene match: 9. The CDR3 has 15 residues. The authors' processing: Researchers report that nucleated cell counts were estimated from reference gene primer amplification. Using immunoSEQ multiplex PCR, the repertoire was profiled, and TCRdb retains in-frame clones only, with some absent. The V and J calls and clone size were taken over from that table, and D and trimming were inferred from the DNA. The data hold some 200,000 clones, with about 85% observed a single time.

The TCR was taken from an older woman with acute or convalescent COVID-19. This chain links TRBV28 with TRBJ1-6; 7 positions match TRBD1. The specimen sequenced was peripheral blood. This CDR3 is CASRPTGEGNSPLHF. CDR3 sequence (DNA): TGTGCCAGCAGACCTACAGGGGAAGGGAATTCACCCCTCCACTTT. Variable domain in full (rest from reference TRBV28 and TRBJ1-6): DVKVTQSSRYLVKRTGEKVFLECVQDMDHENMFWYRQDPGLGLRLIYFSYDVKMKEKGDIPEGYSVSREKKERFSLILESASTNQTSMYLCASRPTGEGNSPLHFGNGTRLTVT.